This T cell receptor (beta chain) was observed in a study of T cells in Graves' hyperthyroidism and ophthalmopathy. There were TCR beta CDR3 regions amplified from RNA transcripts. An initial round of RT-PCR targeting the TCR CDR3 relied on the HTBI primer set. TCRdb ran MiXCR on the multiplex PCR reads and lists one entry per CDR3 protein. The table lists approximately 530,000 distinct CDR3 sequences, 20% of them singletons. Findings of the study overall: Most thyroid clonotypes that were expanded above 0.001 also turned up in blood.

The CDR3 is made up of 15 amino acids. The germline gives CDR1 SGHRS, CDR2 YFSETQ. Between the trimmed V and J ends, which lost 7 bases and 1 base, there was a span of 17 bases. Exclusions: uncontrolled infection, other autoimmune disease, pregnancy, lactation. On the basis of clinical symptoms, serum thyroxine and TRAb, thyroid ultrasound and orbital computed tomography, diagnoses were made. Note on this clonotype: Antigen unknown.

The receptor was derived from a middle-aged man with Graves' ophthalmopathy. V gene TRBV5-1 combines with J gene TRBJ1-1; no clear D. What was sequenced was blood. The CDR3 reads CASRHDNHSNTEAFF. Written as DNA, the CDR3 is TGCGCCAGCCGGCATGATAATCACTCGAACACTGAAGCTTTCTTT.